This T cell receptor (beta chain) was obtained from a study of blood T cell repertoires in COVID-19. The CDR3 length is 14 residues. Germline trimming cut 4 bases from V and 6 bases from J; bases unmatched to any gene: 3. Per the germline V gene, CDR1 is SNHLY and CDR2 is FYNNEI. Per the original data handling: Reference gene primers were amplified, and this amplification served to estimate nucleated cell counts. Libraries were prepared by immunoSEQ multiplex PCR; TCRdb keeps only in-frame clonotypes and omits some of them. For V, J and clone size, that table is used; D and trimming come from the DNA. The sample gives around 140,000 clones, around 89% of which show up once; less than 3% is in the top ten.

The chain joins TRBV2 to TRBJ1-4; 9 positions match TRBD1. The clonotype comes from a man aged 60-69 years with active or convalescent COVID-19. The source material was peripheral blood. The CDR3 sequence: CASSVDRGYEKLFF. The CDR3 DNA is TGTGCCAGCAGTGTGGACAGGGGCTATGAAAAACTGTTTTTT.